This T cell receptor (beta chain) was sequenced during a study of blood T cell repertoires in COVID-19. In the study overall: PBMCs, B-cell-depleted T cells, or T cells were the source of the cDNA or gDNA that made up the material.

This CDR3 has 17 amino acids. CDR1 and CDR2 (germline): SGHRS, YFSETQ. Unmatched junction bases numbered 14, after V lost 0 bases and J lost 5 bases. Participant ages covered about 18 to 100 years across around 22 US areas. Researchers sorted participants into cohorts using their self-reported clinical history. Generated by immunoSEQ multiplex PCR, the TCRdb table keeps only in-frame clones and is missing some. The repertoire has fewer than 350,000 clones, around nine tenths of them found once; the top ten carry approximately 2%. The chain couples TRBV5-1 to TRBJ2-7; 7 bases map to TRBD2. Sequencing used PBMCs or T cells enriched from blood (not recorded which). The sequence was collected from a woman aged 55-70 years in a cohort exposed to, infected with or recovered from COVID-19 (not recorded which). The CDR3 sequence: CASSLGTRVHGGNEQYF. As DNA, the CDR3 is TGCGCCAGCAGCTTGGGGACTAGGGTTCATGGCGGGAACGAGCAGTACTTC.